Each of the 24 T cell receptor beta chains below was sequenced from the same sample in a study of beta chain features in type 1 diabetes. Isolated RNA was reverse transcribed in full, so expressed TCRB transcripts were sequenced. The protocol was immunoSEQ multiplex PCR, while the TCRdb copy is restricted to in-frame clones and leaves out a portion. The sample lists some 150,000 clones; about a tenth were seen once. Sequencing was done on a sample of central memory CD4+ T cells from blood. These receptors all come from a woman aged 40-49 years in good health.

This clone has a handful of counts. V gene TRBV5-1 combines with J gene TRBJ2-1; 9 bases agree with TRBD2. The CDR3 runs to 15 residues. CDR1 is SGHRS and CDR2 is YFSETQ in the germline V gene. V was pared by 1 base and J by 5 bases, with 4 bases of the junction left unmatched. The CDR3 is CASSLYAGGNNEQFF. The DNA for the CDR3 is TGCGCCAGCAGCTTGTACGCGGGGGGGAACAATGAGCAGTTCTTC.

The chain recombines TRBV6-1 with TRBJ2-3; tentatively, D is TRBD2 (5 bases). V was shortened by 2 bases and J by 9 bases, with 15 bases between the two germline ends. The CDR3 length is 14 residues. Germline V gene lookup returns CDR1 MNHNS and CDR2 SASEGT. The CDR3 sequence: CASSEPLTGITQYF. Here the CDR3 DNA reads TGTGCCAGCAGTGAACCGCTAACGGGGATAACGCAGTATTTT.

This rearrangement joins TRBV5-6 to TRBJ1-1; D is unresolved. Deletions cut 1 base from V and 0 bases from J, with 7 bases between. CDR3 length: 14 amino acids. The V gene's germline CDR1 is SGHDT and CDR2 YYEEEE. CDR3 loop: CASSLPSMNTEAFF. CDR3 nucleotide sequence: TGTGCCAGCAGCTTGCCATCTATGAACACTGAAGCTTTCTTT. The full variable domain, completed using reference TRBV5-6 and TRBJ1-1, is DAGVTQSPTHLIKTRGQQVTLRCSPKSGHDTVSWYQQALGQGPQFIFQYYEEEERQRGNFPDRFSGHQFPNYSSELNVNALLLGDSALYLCASSLPSMNTEAFFGQGTRLTVV.

This clone was counted between two and nine times. The rearrangement joins TRBV29-1 to TRBJ1-4; TRBD1 matches 8 bases. Germline V lookup: CDR1 SQVTM, CDR2 ANQGSEA. Trimming took 7 bases from V and 10 from J; bases not matched to a gene: 14. The CDR3 contains 14 residues. The CDR3 loop is CSGASGQGLGKLFF. CDR3 nucleotides: TGCAGCGGGGCTTCCGGACAGGGCCTCGGAAAACTGTTTTTT.

This chain uses TRBV6-1 with TRBJ2-5; 8 nucleotides match TRBD2. CDR3 length: 13 residues. After removal of 7 bases from V and 1 base from J, the junction contained 2 bases not matched to a gene. Germline lookup yields CDR1 MNHNS and CDR2 SASEGT. The CDR3 region is CASNAGGQETQYF. CDR3 coding DNA: TGTGCCAGCAACGCGGGGGGCCAAGAGACCCAGTACTTC.

The chain couples TRBV6-5 to TRBJ2-7; unclear D gene. The CDR3 extends over 13 amino acids. Trimming pared 0 bases from V and 3 bases from J, leaving 6 bases between. Germline lookup yields CDR1 MNHEY and CDR2 SVGAGI. CDR3 DNA sequence: TGTGCCAGCAGTTACTCTACGGTCTACGAGCAGTACTTC. It yields the protein CASSYSTVYEQYF.

This clone turned up a few times. The V call is TRBV6-6, the J call TRBJ1-4; D gene unclear. Germline CDR1 is MNHNY and CDR2 is SVGAGI (reference sequence). V was trimmed by 0 bases and J by 8 bases, leaving 4 bases between them. The CDR3 is 12 residues long. The CDR3 DNA sequence: TGTGCCAGCAGTTACTCCGGGGAAAAACTGTTTTTT. Encoded protein: CASSYSGEKLFF.

This clone has just a few counts. The gene calls are TRBV6-1 and TRBJ1-1; a possible D gene is TRBD1 (5 bases). The CDR3 contains 14 residues. Trimming cost V 5 bases and J 0 bases, with 10 bases left between them. Per germline, CDR1 MNHNS and CDR2 SASEGT. CDR3 in amino acids: CASSRQSMNTEAFF. CDR3 coding DNA: TGTGCCAGCAGTCGACAGAGCATGAACACTGAAGCTTTCTTT.

This clone was observed a handful of times. The V call is TRBV5-1, the J call TRBJ1-6; D is perhaps TRBD1 (5 bases). V lost 1 base, J lost 7 bases, and 9 bases lay in between. CDR3 length: 14 amino acids. Germline V CDR1 and CDR2: SGHRS, YFSETQ. CDR3 protein: CASSLTGPNSPLHF. Written as DNA, the CDR3 is TGCGCCAGCAGCTTGACAGGTCCCAATTCACCCCTCCACTTT. Full variable domain (rest looked up from reference TRBV5-1 and TRBJ1-6): KAGVTQTPRYLIKTRGQQVTLSCSPISGHRSVSWYQQTPGQGLQFLFEYFSETQRNKGNFPGRFSGRQFSNSRSEMNVSTLELGDSALYLCASSLTGPNSPLHFGNGTRLTVT.

The CDR3 here is CASSLGPGGTNEKLFF. The CDR3 DNA is TGCGCCAGCAGCTTGGGTCCGGGAGGAACTAATGAAAAACTGTTTTTT. The J gene is TRBJ1-4, the V gene TRBV5-1, with D uncertain. Between the trimmed V and J ends, which lost 0 bases and 1 base, there was a span of 10 bases. Germline lookup yields CDR1 SGHRS and CDR2 YFSETQ. The CDR3 sequence is 16 residues long.

This clone was counted a few times. This chain uses TRBV7-9 with TRBJ2-7, with 9 bases identical to TRBD1. Germline-derived CDR1 and CDR2 are SEHNR and FQNEAQ (reference sequence). This CDR3 spans 16 amino acids. Unmatched junction bases numbered 14, after V lost 2 bases and J lost 9 bases. The CDR3 loop reads CASSLRGAGTGTRQYF. For the CDR3, the DNA is TGTGCCAGCAGCTTAAGAGGGGCCGGGACAGGGACTCGGCAGTACTTC. The whole variable domain, filled in from reference TRBV7-9 and TRBJ2-7, reads DTGVSQNPRHKITKRGQNVTFRCDPISEHNRLYWYRQTLGQGPEFLTYFQNEAQLEKSRLLSDRFSAERPKGSFSTLEIQRTEQGDSAMYLCASSLRGAGTGTRQYFGPGTRLTVT.

The chain carries TRBV6-5 and TRBJ1-6; 7 nucleotides line up with TRBD1. The V gene's germline CDR1 is MNHEY and CDR2 SVGAGI. Trimming cost V 6 bases and J 12 bases; bases outside gene matches: 8. The CDR3 runs 13 residues. The CDR3 spells CASRAGQVLPLHF. CDR3 DNA sequence: TGTGCCAGCAGGGCCGGACAGGTCCTACCCCTCCACTTT.

This chain links TRBV5-1 with TRBJ1-2; tentatively, D is TRBD1 (6 bases). The CDR3 loop spans 14 amino acids. Germline values: CDR1 SGHRS, CDR2 YFSETQ. Trimming cost V 4 bases and J 5 bases, with 15 bases left between them. CDR3 bases: TGCGCCAGCAGCCTACAGGGCGGTACTTATGGCTACACCTTC. This encodes CASSLQGGTYGYTF.

The genes are TRBV7-9 and TRBJ2-5; TRBD2 matches 9 bases. V lost 7 bases and J lost 1; bases outside the gene matches: 7. Germline V gene sequence: CDR1 SEHNR, CDR2 FQNEAQ (reference sequence). The CDR3 loop spans 15 amino acids. The CDR3 DNA sequence: TGTGCCAGCAAACAAGGAGCGGGAGGCCAAGAGACCCAGTACTTC. It translates to CASKQGAGGQETQYF. The variable domain in full, completed from reference TRBV7-9 and TRBJ2-5, reads DTGVSQNPRHKITKRGQNVTFRCDPISEHNRLYWYRQTLGQGPEFLTYFQNEAQLEKSRLLSDRFSAERPKGSFSTLEIQRTEQGDSAMYLCASKQGAGGQETQYFGPGTRLLVL.

In its sample, this clone was seen a few times. This sequence joins TRBV18 and TRBJ1-1; TRBD1 matches at 7 bases. There are 14 residues in the CDR3. After removal of 3 bases from V and 6 bases from J, the junction contained 7 bases not matched to a gene. Germline CDR1 KGHSH, CDR2 LQKENI. The CDR3 nucleotides are TGTGCCAGCTCACCGACCGACAGGGACGCTGAAGCTTTCTTT. It is translated as CASSPTDRDAEAFF.

The chain combines TRBV10-2 with TRBJ2-3; 8 positions match TRBD1. This CDR3 comprises 16 residues. Germline CDR1 is WSHSY and CDR2 is SAAADI. With 3 bases clipped from V and 0 bases from J, the junction kept 5 bases outside the gene matches. CDR3 nucleotide sequence: TGCGCCAGCAGTGACCCGACAGGGGATAGCACAGATACGCAGTATTTT. Protein: CASSDPTGDSTDTQYF.

This clone turned up a few times. This rearrangement joins TRBV2 to TRBJ1-2; 7 bases match TRBD1. After removal of 6 bases from V and 2 bases from J, the junction contained 6 bases not matched to a gene. Germline values: CDR1 SNHLY, CDR2 FYNNEI. The CDR3 has 14 amino acids. The CDR3 bases are TGTGCCAGCAGAGGCGGACAGGCGAACTATGGCTACACCTTC. This translates into CASRGGQANYGYTF.

A few counts support this clone. The chain employs TRBV5-4 and TRBJ2-3, with 11 bases that match TRBD1. CDR1 and CDR2 (germline): SGHNT, YYREEE (reference sequence). The V segment lost 3 bases and the J segment 2 bases; nucleotides outside the gene matches: 8. The CDR3 contains 17 residues. CDR3 sequence (DNA): TGTGCCAGCAGCTCAACCGGGACAGGGGGGAACACAGATACGCAGTATTTT. The encoded protein is CASSSTGTGGNTDTQYF.

The chain links TRBV5-4 to TRBJ2-3, with 15 bases lining up with TRBD2. The CDR3 is made up of 19 amino acids. V shed 0 bases, J shed 3 bases, and the junction held 8 bases outside the gene matches. Germline CDR1 and CDR2: SGHNT and YYREEE (reference sequence). The CDR3 region is CASSLARTSGGASTDTQYF. The CDR3 bases are TGTGCCAGCAGCTTGGCTCGGACTAGCGGGGGGGCAAGTACAGATACGCAGTATTTT.

The V call is TRBV5-1, the J call TRBJ2-7, with 12 bases that match TRBD2. Trimming at V came to 0 bases and at J to 5 bases, leaving 3 bases not matched to a gene. This CDR3 has 15 amino acids. Germline-derived CDR1 and CDR2 are SGHRS and YFSETQ. The CDR3 sequence is CASSLATSGGDEQYF. The CDR3 DNA is TGCGCCAGCAGCTTGGCGACTAGCGGGGGAGACGAGCAGTACTTC.

This sequence joins TRBV7-2 and TRBJ2-3; D call uncertain. The CDR3 runs 15 residues. Trimming shortened V by 4 bases and J by 2 bases, and 13 bases separated the two germline ends. The germline V gene has CDR1 SGHTA and CDR2 FQGNSA. The CDR3 nucleotides are TGTGCCAGCAGCTCAATGATGGCCGCCACAGATACGCAGTATTTT. Protein sequence: CASSSMMAATDTQYF.

This clone has ten or more counts. The V call is TRBV4-1, the J call TRBJ1-5; TRBD1 agrees at 7 bases. Germline V gene data show CDR1 as MGHRA and CDR2 as YSYEKL. CDR3 length: 18 residues. V gave up 3 bases and J gave up 4 bases; unmatched junction bases: 15. CDR3 in DNA: TGCGCCAGCAGCCATCCCATACAGGGGAGAATAGGTAATCAGCCCCAGCATTTT. Amino acid sequence: CASSHPIQGRIGNQPQHF.

This clone was detected only a few times. V and J are TRBV2 and TRBJ1-4; 8 nucleotides agree with TRBD1. The CDR3 is made up of 16 amino acids. The V segment lost 6 bases and the J segment 4 bases; nucleotides outside the gene matches: 10. CDR1 and CDR2 from the germline V gene are SNHLY and FYNNEI. The CDR3 loop is CASRDRGGPFNEKLFF. Here the CDR3 DNA reads TGTGCCAGCAGAGACAGGGGAGGCCCCTTTAATGAAAAACTGTTTTTT.

This clone was picked up a small number of times. The chain couples TRBV5-1 to TRBJ1-1; 7 nucleotides line up with TRBD1. V shed 4 bases, J shed 6 bases, and the junction held 6 bases outside the gene matches. Germline CDR1 and CDR2: SGHRS and YFSETQ. The CDR3 runs to 13 residues. The CDR3 here is CASSRDSLAEAFF. The CDR3 DNA is TGCGCCAGCAGCCGGGACAGCTTGGCTGAAGCTTTCTTT.